Listed below are T cell receptor beta chains from one sample, sequenced in a study of shared clonotypes between healthy human individuals. Sequencing used immunoSEQ multiplex PCR; TCRdb keeps in-frame clones, though not all of them. The data show roughly 480,000 clones, with 79% seen just once and over 9.5% held by the top ten. Sequenced: PBMCs. Source of these receptors: a woman aged 35 to 49 in good health. Some clones in this sample may be carry-over from other donors' samples. The CDR3 runs from the conserved cysteine through the conserved F or W. A D gene is named only where the DNA matches it firmly. Size tells how often a clone was seen (once, few, many) or the class of an expanded clone, and some rows leave it out.

cdr3_nt,cdr3_aa,clone_size,j_call,v_call,d_call
TGTGCCAGCACCGTAGCGGGAGTCGGAGAGACCCAGTACTTC,CASTVAGVGETQYF,.,TRBJ2-5,TRBV5-4,TRBD2
TGTGCCAGCAGTCACCCCTTGGGGGGAACTGGGGCCAACGTCCTGACTTTC,CASSHPLGGTGANVLTF,.,TRBJ2-6,TRBV28,.
TGTGCCAGCAGCGCTCGGGGGGTCGGTGGAAACACCATATATTTT,CASSARGVGGNTIYF,.,TRBJ1-3,TRBV5-4,.
TGTGCCAGCAGTTTAACGGTCGCAGGACCCTACGAGCAGTACTTC,CASSLTVAGPYEQYF,.,TRBJ2-7,TRBV27,.
TGTGCCATCAGTGAGGGGGGTAGCGGGAGCCAACTGAGGTCCTACGAGCAGTACTTC,CAISEGGSGSQLRSYEQYF,.,TRBJ2-7,TRBV10-3,TRBD2
TGTGCCAGCTCGCAGACTAGCGAAACCGGGGAGCCGTTTTTT,CASSQTSETGEPFF,.,TRBJ2-2,TRBV18,TRBD2
TGCGCCAGCAGCTTGGCCCTGGCGGGGTTCCCCGCCCCCCAAGATACGCAGTATTTT,CASSLALAGFPAPQDTQYF,.,TRBJ2-3,TRBV5-1,.
TGTGCCAGCAGCTCCGGACTAGGTTCCTACGAGCAGTACTTC,CASSSGLGSYEQYF,.,TRBJ2-7,TRBV7-2,TRBD2
TGTGCCAGCAGTTCGGGACGAGAAATGACTGGGGCCAACGTCCTGACTTTC,CASSSGREMTGANVLTF,.,TRBJ2-6,TRBV27,.
TGTGCCAGCAGCCGCCCCCAGGGGGGAACAGATACGCAGTATTTT,CASSRPQGGTDTQYF,.,TRBJ2-3,TRBV7-8,.
TGTGCCAGCAGCTTAGTGGCAGGGGGAAATCAGCCCCAGCATTTT,CASSLVAGGNQPQHF,.,TRBJ1-5,TRBV7-2,TRBD1
TGCGCCAGCAGCTGGGGGACAGGGGGCGGTCAGCCCCAGCATTTT,CASSWGTGGGQPQHF,many,TRBJ1-5,TRBV5-1,TRBD1
TGTGCCTGGAGTGTAGGGGAAAAACTGTTTTTT,CAWSVGEKLFF,.,TRBJ1-4,TRBV30,.
TGTGCCAGCAGCTTCCGGGCTGGTCAGGGCGGGAGTGGGTACACCGGGGAGCTGTTTTTT,CASSFRAGQGGSGYTGELFF,.,TRBJ2-2,TRBV13,TRBD2
TGTGCCAGCAGCTTGGGGGTTCAGCCCCAGCATTTT,CASSLGVQPQHF,few,TRBJ1-5,TRBV5-4,.
TGTGCCACCAGCAGAGGAGACAGGCATAAGCAGTTCTTC,CATSRGDRHKQFF,few,TRBJ2-1,TRBV15,.
TGTGCCAGCAGTTGCGGGGGATTTAATGAAAAACTGTTTTTT,CASSCGGFNEKLFF,.,TRBJ1-4,TRBV6-6,.
TGTGCCAGCAGCTTGATGAGTGAAAAACTGTTTTTT,CASSLMSEKLFF,.,TRBJ1-4,TRBV5-8,.
TGTGCCAGCAGCTTCCGGGGAGACCGAGAGACCCAGTACTTC,CASSFRGDRETQYF,.,TRBJ2-5,TRBV7-2,.
TGTGCCAGCAGTGAAGAGGCCCACACTGAAGCTTTCTTT,CASSEEAHTEAFF,many,TRBJ1-1,TRBV6-1,.
TGTGCCAGCAGTTTGGGCGGGATCTACAATGAGCAGTTCTTC,CASSLGGIYNEQFF,few,TRBJ2-1,TRBV27,.
TGTGCCAGCTCGTTAAGCGGGAGGGCCGACTACGAGCAGTACTTC,CASSLSGRADYEQYF,.,TRBJ2-7,TRBV18,TRBD2
TGTGCCAGCAGTCCAATCCGGGGCCGGGATACGCAGTATTTT,CASSPIRGRDTQYF,few,TRBJ2-3,TRBV28,.
TGTGCCAGTAGTTCCCAGGGTCTAACTAATGAAAAACTGTTTTTT,CASSSQGLTNEKLFF,.,TRBJ1-4,TRBV19,.
TGTGCCAGCAGCCCGGAACTAGCCGATACGCAGTATTTT,CASSPELADTQYF,.,TRBJ2-3,TRBV7-2,.
TGTGCCAGCCGAACGGGGGGCGCGGGCACTGAAGCTTTCTTT,CASRTGGAGTEAFF,.,TRBJ1-1,TRBV28,.
TGTGCCAGCAGCCAAGAGGGCGCGGGGCCGAACACTGAAGCTTTCTTT,CASSQEGAGPNTEAFF,few,TRBJ1-1,TRBV4-2,.
TGTGCCAGCAGCACCTACGACAGGGTCAATCAGCCCCAGCATTTT,CASSTYDRVNQPQHF,.,TRBJ1-5,TRBV5-6,TRBD1
TGTGCCACTACAGGTACTCTGAACACCGGGGAGCTGTTTTTT,CATTGTLNTGELFF,.,TRBJ2-2,TRBV19,.
TGTGCCTGGAGCCAGGGACAGGTTATTAATCAGCCCCAGCATTTT,CAWSQGQVINQPQHF,.,TRBJ1-5,TRBV30,TRBD1
TGTGCCAGCAGTGGGACGGTGAACACCGGGGAGCTGTTTTTT,CASSGTVNTGELFF,.,TRBJ2-2,TRBV2,.
TGCGCCAGCAGCTTGGGAGGGTTTCGTCCGGACAATGAGCAGTTCTTC,CASSLGGFRPDNEQFF,.,TRBJ2-1,TRBV5-1,.
TGTGCCGGGACCCTTTGGAATGAGCAGTTCTTC,CAGTLWNEQFF,many,TRBJ2-1,TRBV30,.
TGTGCCAGTAGTACCTACCGGACCGCGAACACCGGGGAGCTGTTTTTT,CASSTYRTANTGELFF,.,TRBJ2-2,TRBV19,.
TGCAGCGTCTCCCCCAGCGGGAGAATAGATACGCAGTATTTT,CSVSPSGRIDTQYF,.,TRBJ2-3,TRBV29-1,TRBD2
TGTGCCAGCAGTTTAGTGCAGCGGGAGAACGAGTACTTC,CASSLVQRENEYF,.,TRBJ2-7,TRBV28,TRBD2
TGTGCCAGCAGCCCAGGGGGCTTCTACGAGCAGTACTTC,CASSPGGFYEQYF,.,TRBJ2-7,TRBV7-9,TRBD1
TGTGCCAGCATGAGGCAGGGGGAAAACATTCAGTACTTC,CASMRQGENIQYF,.,TRBJ2-4,TRBV27,TRBD1
TGTGCCAGCAGTGGAGAAGGCATTGGGCGGCCCCAGCATTTT,CASSGEGIGRPQHF,.,TRBJ1-5,TRBV2,.
TGTGCCAGCAGCGTGAGGGGAACCGGGGAGCTGTTTTTT,CASSVRGTGELFF,.,TRBJ2-2,TRBV9,.
TGCAGTGCGGGGCGGACCCAAAGAACTTTCTTT,CSAGRTQRTFF,.,TRBJ1-1,TRBV20-1,.
TGTGCCAGCAGCTTGGCCGGCGGACTGAACACCGGGGAGCTGTTTTTT,CASSLAGGLNTGELFF,once,TRBJ2-2,TRBV5-4,.
TGTGCCAGCAGTTTACGGGTGGGAGCGGGGACCTACGAGCAGTACTTC,CASSLRVGAGTYEQYF,.,TRBJ2-7,TRBV2,TRBD2
TGCGCCAGCAGCTTGGAGGGGTCCCCGAACACCGGGGAGCTGTTTTTT,CASSLEGSPNTGELFF,.,TRBJ2-2,TRBV5-1,.
TGTGCCAGCAGCCGTGACGTAGGCACAGATACGCAGTATTTT,CASSRDVGTDTQYF,.,TRBJ2-3,TRBV11-3,.
TGTGCCAGCAGCTTAGATTGGGCCATCAATGAGCAGTTCTTC,CASSLDWAINEQFF,.,TRBJ2-1,TRBV11-2,.
TGTGCCTGGAGTGTAGGTTCAGGGCTAACTAATGAAAAACTGTTTTTT,CAWSVGSGLTNEKLFF,.,TRBJ1-4,TRBV30,.
TGTGCCAGCGGGAGGGGACAAGGTCCCAACACCGGGGAGCTGTTTTTT,CASGRGQGPNTGELFF,.,TRBJ2-2,TRBV9,.
TGTGCCAGCTCGGGCACTAGCGGGACCTACGAGCAGTACTTC,CASSGTSGTYEQYF,.,TRBJ2-7,TRBV6-6,TRBD2
TGTGCCAGCTCCCCCGCCCCGGGGGGTTACAATGAGCAGTTCTTC,CASSPAPGGYNEQFF,.,TRBJ2-1,TRBV18,TRBD2
TGTGCCAGCAGTTTTTGGGGGCTGGGAGGGGGCAGCAATGAGCAGTTCTTC,CASSFWGLGGGSNEQFF,once,TRBJ2-1,TRBV27,.
TGCGCCAGCAGCCGAACCCCCGTAGGGACAGGGGGATCCCACGAGCAGTACTTC,CASSRTPVGTGGSHEQYF,once,TRBJ2-7,TRBV4-1,TRBD1
TGCAGCGTGGAGACAGGGAAGTCGCGGGAGAGATCCTACGAGCAGTACTTC,CSVETGKSRERSYEQYF,.,TRBJ2-7,TRBV29-1,.
TGCGCCAGCATTCTTGGGCAGGGTGATTACTACTACGAGCAGTACTTC,CASILGQGDYYYEQYF,.,TRBJ2-7,TRBV10-1,.